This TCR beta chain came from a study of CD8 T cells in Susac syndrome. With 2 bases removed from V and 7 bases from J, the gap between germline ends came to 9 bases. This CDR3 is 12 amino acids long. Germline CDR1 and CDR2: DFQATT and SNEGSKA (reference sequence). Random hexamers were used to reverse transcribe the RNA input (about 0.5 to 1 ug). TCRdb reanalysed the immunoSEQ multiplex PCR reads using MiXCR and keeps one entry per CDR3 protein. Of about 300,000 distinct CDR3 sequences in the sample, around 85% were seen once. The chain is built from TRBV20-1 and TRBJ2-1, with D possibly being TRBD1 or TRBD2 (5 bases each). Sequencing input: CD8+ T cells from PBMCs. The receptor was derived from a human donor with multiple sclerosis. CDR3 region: CSARSEGNEQFF. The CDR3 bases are TGCAGTGCTAGATCTGAGGGGAATGAGCAGTTCTTC.